These T cell receptor beta chains were read from a single sample in a study of CD8+CD57+ T cells in acquired aplastic anemia. TCRdb redid the calling of the reads with MiXCR, one entry per CDR3 protein. The sample yields 90,000 to 130,000 distinct CDR3 sequences, around half seen once. Sequenced: sorted CD4+, CD8+, or CD8+CD57+ T cells (not recorded which) from PBMCs. Every receptor here comes from a human donor in good health, serving as a control. The CDR3 runs from the conserved cysteine through the conserved F or W. Fields, in order: J gene, D gene, V gene, clone size, CDR3 DNA, CDR3 protein. A D gene is named only where the DNA matches it firmly. A row's size may be missing; if present it is once, few, many or a size class.

TRBJ1-4 | - | TRBV7-8 | - | TGTGCCACAGGCGGAGGGAGGACTGAAAAACTGTTTTTT | CATGGGRTEKLFF
TRBJ2-7 | - | TRBV5-4 | - | TGTGCCAGCAGCTCGGACGACAGAGTCTACGAGCAGTACTTC | CASSSDDRVYEQYF
TRBJ1-5 | - | TRBV10-3 | - | TGTGCCATCAGTGAGAGGGGCGGTCAGCCCCAGCATTTT | CAISERGGQPQHF
TRBJ2-5 | - | TRBV19 | - | TGTGCCAGTAGTCCCCGTTGGAGGGTAGAGACCCAGTACTTC | CASSPRWRVETQYF
TRBJ2-1 | TRBD2 | TRBV29-1 | - | TGCAGCGTTGAAGATCAGAGCGGGAGCATCTATGAGCAGTTCTTC | CSVEDQSGSIYEQFF
TRBJ2-5 | TRBD1 | TRBV7-7 | many | TGTGCCAGCAGCGGGGACAGACAAGAGACCCAGTACTTC | CASSGDRQETQYF
TRBJ1-1 | - | TRBV20-1 | - | TGCAGTGCGCCAAGTATGAACACTGAAGCTTTCTTT | CSAPSMNTEAFF
TRBJ2-1 | - | TRBV2 | - | TGTGCCAGCAGCCGGGAGCAGGGGTCCTACAATGAGCAGTTCTTC | CASSREQGSYNEQFF
TRBJ1-5 | TRBD1 | TRBV19 | - | TGTGCCAGTAGTATCGACAGGGAAAGCAATCAGCCCCAGCATTTT | CASSIDRESNQPQHF
TRBJ1-3 | - | TRBV7-9 | - | TGTGCCAGCAGCTTAAGCGGGGGGACTGGAAACACCATATATTTT | CASSLSGGTGNTIYF